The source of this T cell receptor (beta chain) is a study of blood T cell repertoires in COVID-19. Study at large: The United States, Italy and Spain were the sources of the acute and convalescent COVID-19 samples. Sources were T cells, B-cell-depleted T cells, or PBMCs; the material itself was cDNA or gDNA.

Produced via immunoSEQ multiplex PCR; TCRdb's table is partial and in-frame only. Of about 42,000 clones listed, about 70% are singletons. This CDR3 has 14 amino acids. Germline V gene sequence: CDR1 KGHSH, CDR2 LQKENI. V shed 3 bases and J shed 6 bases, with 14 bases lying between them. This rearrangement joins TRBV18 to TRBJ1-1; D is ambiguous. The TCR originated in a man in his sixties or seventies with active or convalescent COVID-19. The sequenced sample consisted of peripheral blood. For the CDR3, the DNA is TGTGCCAGCTCACCGGGAGTTAGTCGCCCTGAAGCTTTCTTT. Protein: CASSPGVSRPEAFF.